The subject of this entry is one T cell receptor beta chain. Its antigen is unknown. The entry originates in a study of cytomegalovirus exposure and HLA in healthy donors. Whole-study findings and limits: Association of fewer than 20,000 TCR beta sequences with HLA alleles was found at 0.05 false discovery rate in a later analysis. Beyond CMV serostatus, there was no information to go on about immune exposure. Most of the TCR beta V segments (in an earlier analysis) were productive either about 87% or about 30% of the time. Rarity held for most TCR sequences, but there were some public TCRs that occurred in many donors.

Primers included in the PCR were 60 Vbeta and 13 Jbeta primers. Sequencing used immunoSEQ multiplex PCR; TCRdb keeps in-frame clones, though not all of them. The profile shows about 57,000 clones, roughly 80% of them singletons. Per germline, CDR1 MNHNS and CDR2 SASEGT. V was pared by 8 bases and J by 2 bases, with 13 bases between. CDR3 length: 14 residues. The chain has TRBV6-1 and TRBJ1-5; D might be TRBD1 (5 bases). This TCR derives from a man aged 25-45 years in good health and CMV-seronegative. The sample consisted of PBMCs. The CDR3 coding sequence is TGTGCCAGCTTACAGGTATCGGGCAATCAGCCCCAGCATTTT. Residues: CASLQVSGNQPQHF.